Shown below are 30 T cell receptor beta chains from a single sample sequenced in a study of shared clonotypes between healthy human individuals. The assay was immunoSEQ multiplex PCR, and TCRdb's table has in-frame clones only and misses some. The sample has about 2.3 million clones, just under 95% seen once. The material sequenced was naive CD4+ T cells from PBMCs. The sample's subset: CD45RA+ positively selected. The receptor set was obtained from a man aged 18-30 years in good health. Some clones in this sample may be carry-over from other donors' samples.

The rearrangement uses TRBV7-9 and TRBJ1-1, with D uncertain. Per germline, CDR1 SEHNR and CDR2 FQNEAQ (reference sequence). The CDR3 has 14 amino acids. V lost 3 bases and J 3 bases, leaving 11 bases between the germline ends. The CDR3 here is CASSFYRADTEAFF. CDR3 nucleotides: TGTGCCAGCAGCTTTTATAGGGCCGACACTGAAGCTTTCTTT.

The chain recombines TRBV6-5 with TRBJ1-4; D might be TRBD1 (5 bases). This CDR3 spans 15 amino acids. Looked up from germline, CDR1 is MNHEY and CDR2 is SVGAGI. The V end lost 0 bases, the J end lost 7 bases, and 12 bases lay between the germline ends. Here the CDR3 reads CASSYSQGSIEKLFF. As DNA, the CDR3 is TGTGCCAGCAGTTACTCGCAGGGTTCCATTGAAAAACTGTTTTTT.

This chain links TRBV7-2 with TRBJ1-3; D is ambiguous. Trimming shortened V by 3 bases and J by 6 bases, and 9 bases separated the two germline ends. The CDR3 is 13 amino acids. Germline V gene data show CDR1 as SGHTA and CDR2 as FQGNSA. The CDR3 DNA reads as TGTGCCAGCAGCTTCCGGGTGGAAAACACCATATATTTT. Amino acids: CASSFRVENTIYF.

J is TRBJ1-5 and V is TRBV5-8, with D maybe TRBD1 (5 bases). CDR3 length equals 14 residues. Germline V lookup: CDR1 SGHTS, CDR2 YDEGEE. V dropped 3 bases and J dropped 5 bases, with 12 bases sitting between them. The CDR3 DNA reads TGTGCCAGCAGCTGGGATGACAGCTATCAGCCCCAGCATTTT. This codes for CASSWDDSYQPQHF.

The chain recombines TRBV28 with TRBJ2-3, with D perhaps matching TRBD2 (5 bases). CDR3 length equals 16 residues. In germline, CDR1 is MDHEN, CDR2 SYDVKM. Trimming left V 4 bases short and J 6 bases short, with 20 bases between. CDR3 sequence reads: CASSSPGLAQRDTQYF. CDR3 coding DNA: TGTGCCAGCAGTTCCCCAGGCCTAGCCCAGAGGGATACGCAGTATTTT.

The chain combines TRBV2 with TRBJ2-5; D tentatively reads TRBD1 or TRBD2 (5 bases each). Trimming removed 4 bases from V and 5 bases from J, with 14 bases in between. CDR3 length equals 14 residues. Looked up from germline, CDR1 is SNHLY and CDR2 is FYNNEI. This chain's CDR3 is CASSGWQGAETQYF. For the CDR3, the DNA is TGTGCCAGCAGTGGGTGGCAGGGAGCCGAGACCCAGTACTTC.

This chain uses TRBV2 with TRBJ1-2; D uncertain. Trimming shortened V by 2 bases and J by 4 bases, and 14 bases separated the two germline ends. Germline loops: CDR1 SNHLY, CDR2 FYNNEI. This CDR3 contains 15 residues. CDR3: CASSELRHHLYGYTF. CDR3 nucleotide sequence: TGTGCCAGCAGTGAACTCCGACACCACCTCTATGGCTACACCTTC. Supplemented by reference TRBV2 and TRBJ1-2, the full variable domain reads EPEVTQTPSHQVTQMGQEVILRCVPISNHLYFYWYRQILGQKVEFLVSFYNNEISEKSEIFDDQFSVERPDGSNFTLKIRSTKLEDSAMYFCASSELRHHLYGYTFGSGTRLTVV.

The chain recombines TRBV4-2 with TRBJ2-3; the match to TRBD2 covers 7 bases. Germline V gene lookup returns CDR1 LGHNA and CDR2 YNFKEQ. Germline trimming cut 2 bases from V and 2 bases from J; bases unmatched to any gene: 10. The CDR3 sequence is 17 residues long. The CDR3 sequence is CASSQLTSAFFTDTQYF. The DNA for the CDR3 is TGTGCCAGCAGCCAATTAACTAGCGCTTTTTTCACAGATACGCAGTATTTT.

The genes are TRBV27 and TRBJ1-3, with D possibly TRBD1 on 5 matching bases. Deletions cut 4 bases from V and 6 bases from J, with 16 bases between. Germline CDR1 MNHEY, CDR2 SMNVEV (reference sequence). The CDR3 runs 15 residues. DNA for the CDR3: TGTGCCAGCAGTTCGAATCGGGACGGACTAAACACCATATATTTT. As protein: CASSSNRDGLNTIYF.

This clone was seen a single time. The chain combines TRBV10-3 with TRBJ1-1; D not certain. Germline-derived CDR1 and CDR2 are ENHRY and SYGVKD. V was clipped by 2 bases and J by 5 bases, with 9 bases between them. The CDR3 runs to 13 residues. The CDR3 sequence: CAISEDPGTEAFF. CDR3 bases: TGTGCCATCAGTGAGGACCCGGGGACTGAAGCTTTCTTT.

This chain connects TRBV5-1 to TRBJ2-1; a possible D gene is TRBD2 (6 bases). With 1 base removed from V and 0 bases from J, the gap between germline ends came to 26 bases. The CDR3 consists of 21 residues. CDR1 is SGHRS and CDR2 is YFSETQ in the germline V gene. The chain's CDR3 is CASSLIPGLSQGGNSYNEQFF. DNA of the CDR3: TGCGCCAGCAGCTTGATCCCAGGCTTGTCTCAGGGAGGAAACTCCTACAATGAGCAGTTCTTC.

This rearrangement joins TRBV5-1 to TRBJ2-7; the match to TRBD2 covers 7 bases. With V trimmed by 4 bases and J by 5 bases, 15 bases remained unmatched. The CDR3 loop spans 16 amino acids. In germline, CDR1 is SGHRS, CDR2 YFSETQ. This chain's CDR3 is CASSGLFSGIIDEQYF. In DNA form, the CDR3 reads TGCGCCAGCAGCGGCCTCTTCAGCGGGATAATCGACGAGCAGTACTTC.

In DNA form, the CDR3 reads TGTGCCAGCAGGGGCGGGTCGGGCACTGAAGCTTTCTTT. Protein sequence: CASRGGSGTEAFF. The chain employs TRBV28 and TRBJ1-1; no firm D call. The CDR3 contains 13 residues. Trimming took off 6 bases at V and 4 bases at J, with 12 bases between the two ends. In germline, CDR1 is MDHEN, CDR2 SYDVKM.

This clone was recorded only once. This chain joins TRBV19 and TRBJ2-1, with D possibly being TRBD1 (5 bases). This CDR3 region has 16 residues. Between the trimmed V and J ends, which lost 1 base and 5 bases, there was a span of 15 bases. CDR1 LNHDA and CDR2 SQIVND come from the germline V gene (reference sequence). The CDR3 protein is CASSIGGGRLNNEQFF. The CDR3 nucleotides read TGTGCCAGTAGTATAGGGGGCGGTAGACTGAACAATGAGCAGTTCTTC.

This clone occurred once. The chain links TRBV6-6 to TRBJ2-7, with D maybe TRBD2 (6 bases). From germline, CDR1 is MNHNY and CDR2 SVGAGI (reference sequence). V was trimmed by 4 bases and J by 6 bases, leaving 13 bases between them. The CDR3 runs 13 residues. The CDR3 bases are TGTGCCAGCAGTTTGGGAGGAGGGGCCGAGCAGTACTTC. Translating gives CASSLGGGAEQYF.

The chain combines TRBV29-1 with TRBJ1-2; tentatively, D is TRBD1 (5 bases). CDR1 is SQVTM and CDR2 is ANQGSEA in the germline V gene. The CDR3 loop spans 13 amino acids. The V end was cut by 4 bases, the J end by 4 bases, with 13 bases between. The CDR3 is CSVAASDSYGYTF. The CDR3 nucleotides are TGCAGCGTTGCCGCGTCAGACAGCTATGGCTACACCTTC.

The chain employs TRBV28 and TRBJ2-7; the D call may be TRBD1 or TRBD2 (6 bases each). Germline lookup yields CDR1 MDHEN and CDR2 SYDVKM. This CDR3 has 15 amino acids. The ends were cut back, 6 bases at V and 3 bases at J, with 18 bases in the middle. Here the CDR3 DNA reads TGTGCCAGCAGAGACGCGGGACAAGTTCACTACGAGCAGTACTTC. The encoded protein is CASRDAGQVHYEQYF.

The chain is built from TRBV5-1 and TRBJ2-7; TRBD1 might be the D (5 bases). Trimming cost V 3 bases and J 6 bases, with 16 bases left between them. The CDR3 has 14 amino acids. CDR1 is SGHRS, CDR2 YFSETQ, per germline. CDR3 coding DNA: TGCGCCAGCAGCTCGTTGGGGCAGGGCGGCGAGCAGTACTTC. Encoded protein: CASSSLGQGGEQYF.

The CDR3, as DNA: TGTGCCAGCAGCCGCCAAGGGGAGGCCTACAATGAGCAGTTCTTC. Translated, it gives CASSRQGEAYNEQFF. V usage is TRBV28 and J usage is TRBJ2-1; D may be TRBD2 (6 bases). The ends were cut back, 6 bases at V and 2 bases at J, with 14 bases in the middle. The length of the CDR3 is 15 residues. Germline-derived CDR1 and CDR2 are MDHEN and SYDVKM.

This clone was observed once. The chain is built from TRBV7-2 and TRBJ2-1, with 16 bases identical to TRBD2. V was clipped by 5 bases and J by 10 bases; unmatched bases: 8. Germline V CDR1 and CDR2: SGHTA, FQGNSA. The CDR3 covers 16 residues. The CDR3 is CASSPGLAGGVREQFF. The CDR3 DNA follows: TGTGCCAGCAGCCCGGGACTAGCGGGAGGGGTGCGGGAGCAGTTCTTC.

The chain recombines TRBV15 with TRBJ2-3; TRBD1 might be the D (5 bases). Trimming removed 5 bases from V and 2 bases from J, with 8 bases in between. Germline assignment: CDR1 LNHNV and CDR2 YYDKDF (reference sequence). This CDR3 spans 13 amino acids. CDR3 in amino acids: CATSDRYTDTQYF. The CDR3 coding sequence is TGTGCCACCAGCGACAGATACACAGATACGCAGTATTTT.

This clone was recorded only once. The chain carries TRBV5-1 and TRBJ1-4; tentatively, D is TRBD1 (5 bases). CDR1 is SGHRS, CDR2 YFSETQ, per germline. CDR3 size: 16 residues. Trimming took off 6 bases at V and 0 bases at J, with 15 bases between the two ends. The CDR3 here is CASTRDRIATNEKLFF. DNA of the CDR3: TGCGCCAGCACCCGAGACAGAATCGCAACTAATGAAAAACTGTTTTTT.

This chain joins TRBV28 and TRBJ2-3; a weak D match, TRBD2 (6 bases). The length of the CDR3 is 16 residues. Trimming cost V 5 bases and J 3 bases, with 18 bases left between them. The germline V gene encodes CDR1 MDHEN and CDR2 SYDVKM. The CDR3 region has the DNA TGTGCCAGCAGTCCCATCAGGAGGGCAAGGACAGATACGCAGTATTTT. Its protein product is CASSPIRRARTDTQYF.

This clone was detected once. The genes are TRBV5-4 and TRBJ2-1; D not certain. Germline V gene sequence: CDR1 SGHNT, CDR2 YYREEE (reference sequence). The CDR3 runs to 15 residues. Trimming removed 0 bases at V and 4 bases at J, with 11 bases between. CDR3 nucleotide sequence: TGTGCCAGCAGCTTGGCCGACTCTCTATACAATGAGCAGTTCTTC. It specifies CASSLADSLYNEQFF.

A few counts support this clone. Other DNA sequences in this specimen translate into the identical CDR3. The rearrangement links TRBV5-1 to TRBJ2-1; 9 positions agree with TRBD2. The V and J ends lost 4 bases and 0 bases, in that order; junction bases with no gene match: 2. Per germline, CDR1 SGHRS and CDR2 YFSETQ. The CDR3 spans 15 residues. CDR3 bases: TGCGCCAGCAGCAGTAGCGGGAGCTCCTACAATGAGCAGTTCTTC. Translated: CASSSSGSSYNEQFF.

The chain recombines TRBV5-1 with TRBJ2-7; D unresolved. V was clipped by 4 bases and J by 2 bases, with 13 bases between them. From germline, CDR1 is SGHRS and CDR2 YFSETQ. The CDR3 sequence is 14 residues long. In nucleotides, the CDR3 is TGCGCCAGCAGCCCAGAGATGAGCGCCTACGAGCAGTACTTC. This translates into CASSPEMSAYEQYF.

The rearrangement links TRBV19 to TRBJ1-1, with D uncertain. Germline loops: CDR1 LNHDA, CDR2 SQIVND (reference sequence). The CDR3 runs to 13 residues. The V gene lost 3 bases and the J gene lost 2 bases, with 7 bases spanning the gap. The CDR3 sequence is CASSIKGNTEAFF. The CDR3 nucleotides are TGTGCCAGTAGTATTAAGGGAAACACTGAAGCTTTCTTT.

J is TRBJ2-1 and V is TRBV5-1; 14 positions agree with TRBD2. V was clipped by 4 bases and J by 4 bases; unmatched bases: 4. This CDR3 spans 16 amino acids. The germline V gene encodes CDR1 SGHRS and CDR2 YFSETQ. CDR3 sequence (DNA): TGCGCCAGCAGCAGACTAGCGGGAGGGGGATACAATGAGCAGTTCTTC. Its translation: CASSRLAGGGYNEQFF.

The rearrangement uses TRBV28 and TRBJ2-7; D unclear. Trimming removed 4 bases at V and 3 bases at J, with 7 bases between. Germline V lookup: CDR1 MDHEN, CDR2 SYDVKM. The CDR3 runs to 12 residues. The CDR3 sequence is CASSSIRYEQYF. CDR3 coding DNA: TGTGCCAGCAGTTCGATCCGCTACGAGCAGTACTTC.

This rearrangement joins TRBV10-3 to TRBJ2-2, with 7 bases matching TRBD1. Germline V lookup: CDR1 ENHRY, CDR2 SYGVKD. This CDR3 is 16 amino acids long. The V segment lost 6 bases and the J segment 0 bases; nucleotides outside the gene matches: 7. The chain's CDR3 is CAISSLGQTNTGELFF. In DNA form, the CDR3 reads TGTGCCATCAGCTCACTGGGACAGACGAACACCGGGGAGCTGTTTTTT.